This is a list of T cell receptor beta chains from one sample in a study of cytomegalovirus exposure and HLA in healthy donors. The table came from immunoSEQ multiplex PCR; TCRdb's copy has only in-frame clones and leaves some out. The sample yields 75,000 or so clones, roughly 72% seen once. The specimen was PBMCs. The receptors derive from a woman in her 30s in good health and CMV-seropositive. The CDR3 runs from the conserved cysteine through the conserved F or W. The D gene is left open where the match is weak. The size of a clone is reported for some rows only, either as once, few or many, or as a class for expanded clones.

d_call	v_call	clone_size	j_call	cdr3_nt	cdr3_aa
-	TRBV19	-	TRBJ2-3	TGTGCCAGTAGTATTTCCGCAGATACGCAGTATTTT	CASSISADTQYF
-	TRBV6-1	few	TRBJ2-1	TGTGCCAGCAGTTCGAGGAAGGTTGAGCAGTTCTTC	CASSSRKVEQFF
TRBD1	TRBV28	-	TRBJ1-2	TGTGCCAGCAGTCAAGGGACAGGGAGATTTAGTGGCTACACCTTC	CASSQGTGRFSGYTF
TRBD2	TRBV28	-	TRBJ2-3	TGTGCCAGCAGTAGGACTAGCGGGAGCTCAGATACGCAGTATTTT	CASSRTSGSSDTQYF
-	TRBV6-5	few	TRBJ2-7	TGTGCCAGCAGTTACACTGACACTCGCTACGAGCAGTACTTC	CASSYTDTRYEQYF
TRBD1	TRBV14	-	TRBJ2-3	TGTGCCAGCAGCCAAGATGGGACAGGGCCTCTCACAGATACGCAGTATTTT	CASSQDGTGPLTDTQYF
TRBD2	TRBV28	-	TRBJ2-1	TGTGCCAGCAGGGAGTCAGCGGGAGGTAGCTCAGGAAACAATGAGCAGTTCTTC	CASRESAGGSSGNNEQFF
-	TRBV30	-	TRBJ2-1	TGTGCCTGGAGTGTACGATCGGGATTAGGGGAGCAGTTCTTC	CAWSVRSGLGEQFF
-	TRBV29-1	-	TRBJ2-5	TGCAGCGTTGAGAGGGGGGAGACCCAGTACTTC	CSVERGETQYF
-	TRBV29-1	-	TRBJ2-7	TGCAGCCCGAGGTGGACCTACGAGCAGTACTTC	CSPRWTYEQYF
-	TRBV9	-	TRBJ1-2	TGTGCCAGCAGGCCACATACGACAGGCGGTAAAGAAGGCTACACCTTC	CASRPHTTGGKEGYTF
-	TRBV1	-	TRBJ1-1	TGCACCAGCAGCCAAGAGAGGGCGGAGTTGAACACTGAAGCTTTCTTT	CTSSQERAELNTEAFF
-	TRBV29-1	few	TRBJ1-1	TGCAGCGTTGAAGATGGGTCCCGACAGGCAAGTGAAGCTTTCTTT	CSVEDGSRQASEAFF
TRBD1	TRBV5-1	few	TRBJ1-2	TGCGCCAGCAGCTCTACAGGGGGGTCCTGGCATGGCTACACCTTC	CASSSTGGSWHGYTF
-	TRBV11-3	-	TRBJ2-7	TGTGCCAGCAGCTTAAGGGCCAGGGGCGAGCAGTACTTC	CASSLRARGEQYF
TRBD2	TRBV29-1	-	TRBJ2-7	TGCAGCGCAAGATCGGAAGCGGGAGCTAAAGAGCAGTACTTC	CSARSEAGAKEQYF
-	TRBV28	-	TRBJ1-5	TGTGCCAGCAGACATGACCCCATAAGGGCAGGGTCTGATGGCAATCAGCCCCAGCATTTT	CASRHDPIRAGSDGNQPQHF
-	TRBV6-5	few	TRBJ1-2	TGTGCCAGCAGTTACGGGCAGAAGTACTATGGCTACACCTTC	CASSYGQKYYGYTF
TRBD1	TRBV5-1	-	TRBJ1-1	TGCGCCAGCAGCACACCGGGACAGGGAGGTGGCACTGAAGCTTTCTTT	CASSTPGQGGGTEAFF
-	TRBV6-5	-	TRBJ1-2	TGTGCCAGCAGTATCGGGGTTTCGGCTGCTATGGGCTACACCTTC	CASSIGVSAAMGYTF
-	TRBV29-1	-	TRBJ2-7	TGCAGCGCAGCCGGGAACTCCTACGAGCAGTACTTC	CSAAGNSYEQYF
TRBD1	TRBV29-1	-	TRBJ1-2	TGCAGCGTTGAAAGGGGGCTCTATGGCTACACCTTC	CSVERGLYGYTF
-	TRBV5-1	-	TRBJ1-5	TGCGCCAGCAGCTTGGCGGGTAGCAATCAGCCCCAGCATTTT	CASSLAGSNQPQHF
-	TRBV19	-	TRBJ2-1	TGTGCCAGTAGTATTTCGGTTAGCTCCTACAATGAGCAGTTCTTC	CASSISVSSYNEQFF
-	TRBV5-4	-	TRBJ2-5	TGTGCCAGCAGCACTGAAGGACGGGAGATTGAGACCCAGTACTTC	CASSTEGREIETQYF
-	TRBV30	-	TRBJ1-1	TGTGCCTGGACCCTGGAGGGTAGTCACACTGAAGCTTTCTTT	CAWTLEGSHTEAFF
-	TRBV2	-	TRBJ1-1	TGTGCCAGCATTCACGGTGGTGAAGCTTTCTTT	CASIHGGEAFF
TRBD1	TRBV19	-	TRBJ2-3	TGTGCCAGTAGAAAGACAGGGAACACAGATACGCAGTATTTT	CASRKTGNTDTQYF
-	TRBV30	once	TRBJ1-1	TGTGCCTGGAGTGCCTTCGGCACTGAAGCTTTCTTT	CAWSAFGTEAFF
-	TRBV6-1	-	TRBJ1-5	TGTGCCAGCAGTGCTGTTGGGGCACGGGATCAGCCCCAGCATTTT	CASSAVGARDQPQHF
-	TRBV5-1	-	TRBJ2-3	TGCGCCAGCAGTACAGAGCGCACAGATACGCAGTATTTT	CASSTERTDTQYF
TRBD1	TRBV30	-	TRBJ2-7	TGTGCCTGGAGTGTAAGGTTTGGGACAGGGCTTGAGCAGTACTTC	CAWSVRFGTGLEQYF
TRBD2	TRBV9	-	TRBJ2-5	TGTGCCAGCAGCGTAGGAGGGAGGGCCTCGGAGACCCAGTACTTC	CASSVGGRASETQYF
TRBD2	TRBV27	-	TRBJ2-7	TGTGCCAGCAGCCAGGGACTAGCCATCGAGCAGTACTTC	CASSQGLAIEQYF
-	TRBV28	once	TRBJ1-1	TGTGCCAGCAGTGCCTTGGCAGGTGGGTACACTGAAGCTTTCTTT	CASSALAGGYTEAFF
TRBD2	TRBV28	-	TRBJ2-7	TGTGCCAGCAGCACCCGGCCCAGCGGGGGATACGAGCAGTACTTC	CASSTRPSGGYEQYF
TRBD1	TRBV6-1	-	TRBJ1-1	TGTGCCAGCAACAGGGGCCTAGTTCCGAACACTGAAGCTTTCTTT	CASNRGLVPNTEAFF
-	TRBV21-1	once	TRBJ1-5	TGTACTATCCGACGCGGTTATAGCAATCAGCCCCAGCATTTT	CTIRRGYSNQPQHF